This T cell receptor (beta chain) derives from a study of cytomegalovirus exposure and HLA in healthy donors. Study results and limitations: In a later analysis, V- and J-gene trimming of beta chains associated with a DCLRE1C missense variant, replicated independently. Analyses of presence and absence presupposed an approximately uniform sequencing depth across donors. The listing of 160 or so TCR beta chains classed them as cytomegalovirus-associated.

A note on this clone: No antigen is known for it.

The study ran its PCR with 60 Vbeta and 13 Jbeta primers. Profiling relied on immunoSEQ multiplex PCR, and the TCRdb table lists in-frame clones only, not all of them. Of 200,000 to 250,000 clones detected, more than 70% appear once; the ten largest clones hold 1% to 1.5%. The clonotype was recovered from a human donor in good health. The sequenced material came from PBMCs.

The CDR3 bases are TGTGCCAGCACCCCTTATAGCACAGATACGCAGTATTTT. Translating it yields CASTPYSTDTQYF. V usage is TRBV5-8 and J usage is TRBJ2-3; no clear D. The CDR3 length is 13 residues. The V end lost 6 bases, the J end lost 0 bases, and 8 bases lay between the germline ends. Germline loops: CDR1 SGHTS, CDR2 YDEGEE.